This TCR beta chain was profiled in a study of T cell responses to AZD1222 COVID-19 vaccine (dated by TCRdb to the early 2020s). For the wider study: A total of more than 230 trial participants underwent TCR sequencing, of whom about 210 received two doses of AZD1222 and around 25 received two doses of the MenACWY control vaccine. Trial participants were enrolled by age into subgroups of 18-55, 56-69 and 70-plus years, and roughly 150, 30 and 60 TCR-sequenced participants, respectively, were included in these subgroups.

A single count supports this clone. What antigen it recognizes has not been identified. The record has no base qualities; no much larger clone is one base away. The CDR3 sequence holds 16 residues, the cysteine and phenylalanine included. Left in the record is the CDR3 DNA by itself, 48 bases read in frame from the first base. CDR1 and CDR2, looked up from the germline V gene (reference sequence), are WNHNN and SYGVQD. For this chain, trimming is 3 bases at the V end and 3 bases at the J end, and the number of junction bases without a gene match is 7. The CDR3 regions of human TCRbeta chains were analyzed by immunosequencing. As for the authors' bioinformatics: TCRs in the repertoires were matched against a reference library of SARS-CoV-2-specific TCRs that had been generated with the MIRA antigen-specificity platform. Breadth was defined as the fraction of unique TCRs that were SARS-CoV-2-associated, and depth was defined as the fraction of total T cells that were SARS-CoV-2-associated. Each spike-specific TCR was assigned to its reactive spike region and to a CD4 or CD8 class using the MIRA data. Log10-transformed breadth and depth values were compared by one-way ANOVA with Sidak's multiple comparisons tests. Drawn from immuneACCESS, this table holds only the in-frame rearrangements with V and J called that TCRdb kept. Clones are partly lost; checked studies trace under half to an unresolved V gene and leave the rest unexplained. V and J calls and clone size are those listed in that table; D and trimming were worked out from the DNA. Present in this sample are roughly 100,000 clones, about 88% of which were seen just once. 16% of the sample is in the top ten clones.

The meaning of the sample's time point label: about 28 days (+/-7) after the second vaccine dose. Because spike-specific TCR depth and breadth did not differ between the two schedules, AZD1222 recipients who got a second dose at roughly 4 weeks were pooled with those who got a second dose at roughly 12 weeks. Samples from vaccinated people were obtained from the UK trials COV001 and COV002, which included a single-blind randomized controlled phase 2/3 trial of AZD1222 (ChAdOx1 nCoV-19) in healthy adults. For TCRbeta chain sequencing, PBMC samples were collected from trial participants at day 0 and at day 28 after the second dose. The research as a whole found: Conclusions about previously exposed vaccinees are limited because only six or seven AZD1222 recipients were SARS-CoV-2 seropositive at baseline. Participants were mostly white British and included more females than males, and it was suggested by the authors that clonal diversity may have been underestimated. In the small 56-69-year group, the increase in depth fell short of significance, most likely because of low power. Reportedly, close to half of the unique spike-specific TCRs recognized epitopes lying outside the regions that are mutated in the B.1.351 and B.1.1.7 variants. Spike-specific TCR breadth and depth rose significantly after two AZD1222 doses compared with day 0 and with MenACWY recipients. Because no day 14 peak-response samples were available, repertoires were characterized only after the peak T cell response. The whole spike protein was spanned by vaccine-associated CD4 TCRs, and dominant responses were seen in regions 160-218 and 743-854.

The clonotype comes from an adult who received the AZD1222 COVID-19 vaccine. The chain was built from TRBV10-1 and TRBJ2-3; 9 bases in the junction line up with TRBD2. Sample: peripheral blood, taken 28 days after the second AZD1222 dose. The nucleotide sequence is TGCGCCAGCAGTGATCCTAGCGGGAAGGGGACAGATACGCAGTATTTT. It specifies CASSDPSGKGTDTQYF.